This is a list of T cell receptor beta chains from one sample in a study of cytomegalovirus exposure and HLA in healthy donors. The assay was immunoSEQ multiplex PCR, and TCRdb's table has in-frame clones only and misses some. This table has about 96,000 clones, 60% to 75% appearing once. What was sequenced was PBMCs. These receptors were taken from a woman aged 70 to 79 in good health and CMV-seropositive. CDR3s include the opening cysteine and the closing phenylalanine or tryptophan. Each record gives: D gene, J gene, V gene, clone size, CDR3 protein. The D gene is left open where the match is weak. Only part of the rows carry a size: once, few, many, or a class if the clone is expanded.

D: NA
J: TRBJ2-5
V: TRBV6-6
size: NA
CDR3: CASRQGIETQYF

D: TRBD1
J: TRBJ1-3
V: TRBV2
size: once
CDR3: CASSGTGAGNTIYF

D: NA
J: TRBJ1-6
V: TRBV28
size: NA
CDR3: CASSYGYNSPLHF

D: NA
J: TRBJ2-1
V: TRBV27
size: NA
CDR3: CASSLFGGDYNEQFF

D: NA
J: TRBJ2-6
V: TRBV19
size: NA
CDR3: CASSISGDRGANVLTF

D: NA
J: TRBJ2-7
V: TRBV20-1
size: NA
CDR3: CSASEDYEQYF

D: TRBD1
J: TRBJ2-2
V: TRBV29-1
size: NA
CDR3: CSVPTGLNTGELFF

D: TRBD1
J: TRBJ2-2
V: TRBV11-2
size: NA
CDR3: CASSIGQGAGELFF

D: TRBD1
J: TRBJ2-3
V: TRBV6-6
size: NA
CDR3: CATIPGTGGRGTQYF

D: NA
J: TRBJ1-2
V: TRBV27
size: few
CDR3: CASSSGHIRGYGYTF

D: NA
J: TRBJ2-3
V: TRBV29-1
size: NA
CDR3: CSVEEGAQVPADTQYF

D: NA
J: TRBJ1-1
V: TRBV7-3
size: NA
CDR3: CASSLRQSAEAFF

D: TRBD1
J: TRBJ1-3
V: TRBV6-6
size: few
CDR3: CASSYPPGQGNTIYF

D: NA
J: TRBJ1-3
V: TRBV28
size: NA
CDR3: CASSFRKSSGNTIYF

D: NA
J: TRBJ1-1
V: TRBV5-1
size: NA
CDR3: CASRGGAAMNTEAFF

D: TRBD1
J: TRBJ1-2
V: TRBV5-6
size: NA
CDR3: CASSLGRQGAHYGYTF

D: NA
J: TRBJ1-4
V: TRBV7-6
size: NA
CDR3: CASSRSAAGEKLFF

D: NA
J: TRBJ1-1
V: TRBV6-6
size: few
CDR3: CASRYSEGVGEAFF

D: NA
J: TRBJ2-1
V: TRBV4-2
size: NA
CDR3: CASSQELSSYNEQFF

D: TRBD2
J: TRBJ2-2
V: TRBV29-1
size: NA
CDR3: CSVEGVWTSGHTGELFF

D: TRBD1
J: TRBJ1-3
V: TRBV6-5
size: NA
CDR3: CASTSGGSGNTIYF

D: NA
J: TRBJ1-1
V: TRBV7-2
size: NA
CDR3: CASSRSRSNMNTEAFF

D: TRBD2
J: TRBJ2-7
V: TRBV9
size: few
CDR3: CASSVGSGGPYEQYF

D: NA
J: TRBJ2-6
V: TRBV14
size: NA
CDR3: CASSRRGSGANVLTF

D: NA
J: TRBJ1-4
V: TRBV4-1
size: once
CDR3: CASSQEWTENEKLFF

D: NA
J: TRBJ2-3
V: TRBV5-1
size: few
CDR3: CASTNTDTQYF

D: NA
J: TRBJ1-2
V: TRBV4-3
size: NA
CDR3: CASSQEAMDYGYTF

D: NA
J: TRBJ2-5
V: TRBV10-3
size: NA
CDR3: CAISESTGPSETQYF

D: NA
J: TRBJ1-5
V: TRBV4-2
size: NA
CDR3: CASSQELYSNQPQHF

D: NA
J: TRBJ2-2
V: TRBV6-4
size: NA
CDR3: CASTPPEAVAGELFF

D: TRBD2
J: TRBJ2-1
V: TRBV11-2
size: few
CDR3: CASSLSSGRGDEQFF

D: TRBD2
J: TRBJ2-1
V: TRBV7-9
size: NA
CDR3: CASSPSGGGDIEQFF

D: NA
J: TRBJ1-4
V: TRBV5-5
size: NA
CDR3: CASSPKEKLFF

D: NA
J: TRBJ1-6
V: TRBV5-6
size: NA
CDR3: CASSPQGYNSPLHF

D: NA
J: TRBJ1-1
V: TRBV29-1
size: NA
CDR3: CSAARWNTEAFF

D: NA
J: TRBJ2-7
V: TRBV4-2
size: NA
CDR3: CASSLGRTSYEQYF

D: NA
J: TRBJ2-5
V: TRBV7-6
size: NA
CDR3: CASSVGQGRETQYF

D: NA
J: TRBJ2-5
V: TRBV30
size: NA
CDR3: CAWSVLSRGETQYF

D: TRBD2
J: TRBJ2-2
V: TRBV7-8
size: NA
CDR3: CASSLRRGPGRDTGELFF

D: NA
J: TRBJ1-5
V: TRBV2
size: few
CDR3: CASSERGQPQHF

D: TRBD1
J: TRBJ2-7
V: TRBV18
size: NA
CDR3: CASSREPPGTGYEQYF

D: NA
J: TRBJ2-7
V: TRBV4-3
size: NA
CDR3: CASSQAIPFAGSSAEQYF

D: TRBD1
J: TRBJ2-7
V: TRBV6-5
size: NA
CDR3: CASSSARTGGSYEQYF

D: TRBD2
J: TRBJ2-1
V: TRBV7-3
size: NA
CDR3: CASSTSTGLAGAGQFF

D: NA
J: TRBJ1-4
V: TRBV28
size: once
CDR3: CASSTITSGEKLFF

D: NA
J: TRBJ2-7
V: TRBV2
size: NA
CDR3: CASRGLGDDTHF

D: TRBD1
J: TRBJ1-2
V: TRBV28
size: NA
CDR3: CASSYADRGRGYTF

D: NA
J: TRBJ1-1
V: TRBV5-1
size: NA
CDR3: CASSLWQSNTEAFF

D: NA
J: TRBJ1-1
V: TRBV28
size: NA
CDR3: CATSGGNTEAFF

D: NA
J: TRBJ2-7
V: TRBV20-1
size: NA
CDR3: CSERSYEQYF

D: TRBD1
J: TRBJ2-7
V: TRBV5-5
size: NA
CDR3: CASSRQDRSYEQYF

D: NA
J: TRBJ1-5
V: TRBV28
size: NA
CDR3: CASRRSPAWAQHF

D: NA
J: TRBJ2-7
V: TRBV10-3
size: NA
CDR3: CAISAQSSYEQYF

D: TRBD1
J: TRBJ2-5
V: TRBV7-8
size: NA
CDR3: CASSLGTGQETQYF

D: NA
J: TRBJ1-4
V: TRBV6-1
size: NA
CDR3: CASTWVKREKLFF

D: TRBD2
J: TRBJ2-7
V: TRBV10-2
size: few
CDR3: CASTKRRGDGNYEQYF

D: TRBD2
J: TRBJ2-5
V: TRBV7-9
size: NA
CDR3: CASSLLAGQETQYF

D: NA
J: TRBJ1-1
V: TRBV28
size: NA
CDR3: CASTYPGGNTEAFF

D: TRBD2
J: TRBJ2-1
V: TRBV11-2
size: NA
CDR3: CASSTSVEQFF